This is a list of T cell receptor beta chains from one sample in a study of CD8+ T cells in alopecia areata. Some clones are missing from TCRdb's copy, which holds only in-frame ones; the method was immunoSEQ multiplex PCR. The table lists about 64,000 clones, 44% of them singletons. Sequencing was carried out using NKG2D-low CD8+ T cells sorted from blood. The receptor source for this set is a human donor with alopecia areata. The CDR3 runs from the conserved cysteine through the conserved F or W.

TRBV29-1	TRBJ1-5	CSVRSGGEGQPQHF
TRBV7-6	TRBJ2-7	CASSHPSGRLSEQYF
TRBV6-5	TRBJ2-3	CASSGSDTQYF
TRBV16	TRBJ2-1	CASTNEEFLNNEQFF
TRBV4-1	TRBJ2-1	CASSQDPPQRWDEQFF
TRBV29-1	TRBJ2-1	CSVEREDYNEQFF
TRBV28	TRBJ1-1	CASSPRAEYTEAFF
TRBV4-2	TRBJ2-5	CASSQAETQYF
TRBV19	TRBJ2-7	CASSPRTGQYEQYF
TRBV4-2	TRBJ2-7	CASSQETSGAYEQYF
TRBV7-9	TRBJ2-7	CASSSTGSSYEQYF
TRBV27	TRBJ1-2	CASSLSRQVYGYTF
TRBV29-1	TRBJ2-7	CSSRVGYEQYF
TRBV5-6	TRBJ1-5	CASSTDRDNQPQHF
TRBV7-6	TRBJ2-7	CASSLAMGEQYF
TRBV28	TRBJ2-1	CASSRVAGAIYNEQFF
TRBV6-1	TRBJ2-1	CASPAGYNEQFF
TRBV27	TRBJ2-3	CASSLTGGRGDTQYF
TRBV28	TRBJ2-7	CASSLRQDSSYEQYF
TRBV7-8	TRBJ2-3	CASSLAGGGDTQYF
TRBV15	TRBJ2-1	CATSRDGRNRDEQFF
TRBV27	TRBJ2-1	CASSSVVGPSSEQFF
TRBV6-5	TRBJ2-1	CASSYGGPNEQFF
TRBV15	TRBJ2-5	CATSRELAEETQYF